The clone carrying this T cell receptor (beta chain) appeared once. This record belongs to a study of blood T cell repertoires in COVID-19. About the research overall: The origin of the acute and convalescent COVID-19 samples was the United States, Italy and Spain.

Only in-frame clones appear in the TCRdb table, and some are missing; sequencing was by immunoSEQ multiplex PCR. The sample consists of 250,000 to 300,000 clones, roughly four fifths of them appearing once. Germline CDR1 reads SGHTA; CDR2 reads FQGTGA. The length of the CDR3 is 14 residues. Trimming took off 11 bases at V and 0 bases at J, with 11 bases between the two ends. The V and J genes are TRBV7-3 and TRBJ1-6; D not certain. This clonotype was sampled from a young man with acute COVID-19. The specimen was PBMCs or T cells enriched from blood (not recorded which). CDR3 coding DNA: TGTGCCGCGTTGGGGAGCTCCTATAATTCACCCCTCCACTTT. It is translated as CAALGSSYNSPLHF.